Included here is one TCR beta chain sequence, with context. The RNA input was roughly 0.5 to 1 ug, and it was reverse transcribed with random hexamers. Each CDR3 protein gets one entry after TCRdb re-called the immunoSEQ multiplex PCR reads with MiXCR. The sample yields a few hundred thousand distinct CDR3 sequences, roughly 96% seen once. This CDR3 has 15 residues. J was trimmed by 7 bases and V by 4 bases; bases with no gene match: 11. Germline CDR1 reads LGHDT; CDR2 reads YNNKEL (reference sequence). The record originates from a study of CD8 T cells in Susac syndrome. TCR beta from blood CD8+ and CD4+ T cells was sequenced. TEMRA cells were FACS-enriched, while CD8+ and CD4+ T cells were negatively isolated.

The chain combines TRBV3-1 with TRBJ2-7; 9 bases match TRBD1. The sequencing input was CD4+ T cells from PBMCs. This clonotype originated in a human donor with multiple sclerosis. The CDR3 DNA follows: TGTGCCAGCAGCCGGACCGGGACAGGGTCGTGGGAGCAGTACTTC. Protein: CASSRTGTGSWEQYF.